This T cell receptor beta chain was retrieved from a study of blood T cell repertoires in COVID-19 (dated by TCRdb to 2018 to 2020). For the wider study: The collaborator samples originated in the United States, Italy and Spain and spanned the acute and convalescent phases of COVID-19. The prospective study material was composed of cDNA or gDNA derived from T cells, B-cell-depleted T cells, or PBMCs. Deeply sampled blood TCRbeta repertoires from subjects exposed to, actively infected with, or recovered from COVID-19 were included in the dataset. A freely available public database, intended as a resource for researchers studying the immune response to SARS-CoV-2, is where the repertoires were released. HLA class I and class II types, where available, came from metadata supplied by the sample provider rather than from assay-based typing. Nearly every sample came with metadata listing a de-identified subject ID, COVID-19 status, age in years and sex. The samples were drawn from two sources: the first 160 participants of the ongoing ImmuneRACE study, and some 1,300 subjects contributed by 6 global collaborators. Study-level results and caveats: How much clinical and demographic metadata was included differed by source and by participant, and the metadata was provided uncurated.

A remark on this clone: Its antigen remains unidentified. Base qualities are not at hand, and no much larger clone is one base apart.

The collaborating institutions used their own protocols to collect whole blood in K2EDTA tubes. For TCRbeta analysis, collaborators shipped samples as frozen whole blood, isolated PBMCs, or DNA extracted from either of those sample types. The CDR3, from cysteine to phenylalanine, totals 14 residues. Here the CDR3 DNA is all that survives: 42 bases in frame from base 1. For this chain, trimming is 8 bases at the V end and 7 bases at the J end, and the number of junction bases without a gene match is 7. The germline V gene (reference sequence) sets CDR1 to MNHEY and CDR2 to SMNVEV. TCRbeta CDR3 regions were amplified from genomic DNA using the immunoSEQ Assay, a bias-controlled multiplex PCR. The study's own analysis went as follows. The number of nucleated cells in each sample was estimated from the amplification of reference gene primers within the assay. To quantify the absolute abundance of each unique TCRbeta CDR3 rearrangement, sequence reads were collapsed and filtered. Productive Simpson clonality was computed per sample as the square root of Simpson's diversity index over productive rearrangements. As stored in TCRdb, this immuneACCESS dataset retains in-frame rearrangements with V and J assigned. A fraction of the clones does not appear; measured against another copy, unresolved V genes explain less than half of the discrepancy, and the remainder lacks a known reason. The D gene and trimming were derived from the DNA, and the V and J assignments and clone size from that table. The sample table holds around 99,000 clones, of which roughly 78% were seen once. The ten most abundant clones make up about a sixth of the sample.

The TCR comes from a woman aged 80 or older with active or convalescent COVID-19. The chain is assembled from TRBV27 and TRBJ2-7, and 14 bases in between align with TRBD2. Sequencing used peripheral blood. The DNA reads TGTGCCAGCCGCAGACTAGCGGGAGGGGGTGAGCAGTACTTC. Its translation reads: CASRRLAGGGEQYF.